Listed below are T cell receptor beta chains from one sample, sequenced in a study of blood T cell repertoires in COVID-19. Data came from immunoSEQ multiplex PCR; TCRdb stores just in-frame clones and leaves some out. This table has 100,000 to 150,000 clones, about 85% appearing once. The sample taken for sequencing was peripheral blood. Every receptor here comes from a man older than 75 with active or convalescent COVID-19. Each CDR3 is given with its conserved first and last residue. The order of the fields is CDR3 DNA, CDR3 protein, clone size, V gene, D gene, J gene. A D gene is named only where the DNA matches it firmly. Clone size is stated in some rows and not others, as once, few, many or a class when expanded.

cdr3_nt: TGTGCCAGCAGCCAAGATCAAGGATACGGAGGGAACACTGAAGCTTTCTTT; cdr3_aa: CASSQDQGYGGNTEAFF; clone_size: -; v_call: TRBV3-1/TRBV3-2; d_call: -; j_call: TRBJ1-1
cdr3_nt: TGTGCCAGCGCTCGGGGGGGAGGGAGCGATAATTCACCCCTCCACTTT; cdr3_aa: CASARGGGSDNSPLHF; clone_size: -; v_call: TRBV2; d_call: -; j_call: TRBJ1-6
cdr3_nt: TGCGCCAGCACCGTACAGGGGGCGCGGGGAAACATTCAGTACTTC; cdr3_aa: CASTVQGARGNIQYF; clone_size: -; v_call: TRBV5-1; d_call: TRBD1; j_call: TRBJ2-4
cdr3_nt: TGTGCCAGCTCCGAGGGAGGAGCAGGACAGGGTTTCAATCAGCCCCAGCATTTT; cdr3_aa: CASSEGGAGQGFNQPQHF; clone_size: -; v_call: TRBV28; d_call: TRBD1; j_call: TRBJ1-5
cdr3_nt: TGCGCCAGCAGCTTGGGTGGCAGGGGGGATGAAAAACTGTTTTTT; cdr3_aa: CASSLGGRGDEKLFF; clone_size: once; v_call: TRBV5-1; d_call: TRBD1; j_call: TRBJ1-4
cdr3_nt: TGTGCCAGCAGCCCCCAGGGCAGGCAAGAGACCCAGTACTTC; cdr3_aa: CASSPQGRQETQYF; clone_size: -; v_call: TRBV11-3; d_call: -; j_call: TRBJ2-5
cdr3_nt: TGTGCCAGCAGCGTTTGGACAGGGGGCGCGAGCACCGGGGAGCTGTTTTTT; cdr3_aa: CASSVWTGGASTGELFF; clone_size: -; v_call: TRBV11-2; d_call: TRBD1; j_call: TRBJ2-2
cdr3_nt: TGTGCCAGCTACGAAGGGGGCGCCCAGGGCTACACCTTC; cdr3_aa: CASYEGGAQGYTF; clone_size: -; v_call: TRBV18; d_call: TRBD1; j_call: TRBJ1-2
cdr3_nt: TGCGCCAGCAGCTCCGGGACTAGCGGCCGCCCAGATACGCAGTATTTT; cdr3_aa: CASSSGTSGRPDTQYF; clone_size: -; v_call: TRBV5-1; d_call: TRBD2; j_call: TRBJ2-3
cdr3_nt: TGTGCCAGCAGCTCCGACAAGCTCCCATACCGGGAGCAGTACTTC; cdr3_aa: CASSSDKLPYREQYF; clone_size: -; v_call: TRBV28; d_call: -; j_call: TRBJ2-7
cdr3_nt: TGTGCCAGCAGTTTAGGGGGCACCTACGAGCAGTACTTC; cdr3_aa: CASSLGGTYEQYF; clone_size: -; v_call: TRBV28; d_call: -; j_call: TRBJ2-7
cdr3_nt: TGTGCCAGCAGCTTGGGACCCCCGGAACAGGGCGGCTACACCTTC; cdr3_aa: CASSLGPPEQGGYTF; clone_size: -; v_call: TRBV5-6; d_call: -; j_call: TRBJ1-2
cdr3_nt: TGTGCCAGTAGTAGAGGCGGAGGCACAGATACGCAGTATTTT; cdr3_aa: CASSRGGGTDTQYF; clone_size: -; v_call: TRBV19; d_call: -; j_call: TRBJ2-3
cdr3_nt: TGCGCCAGCAGCCAAGATACGAGTCGAGAGACCCAGTACTTC; cdr3_aa: CASSQDTSRETQYF; clone_size: many; v_call: TRBV4-3; d_call: -; j_call: TRBJ2-5
cdr3_nt: TGTGCCAGCAGCCAGGGACTCCCGGGTGCAGATACGCAGTATTTT; cdr3_aa: CASSQGLPGADTQYF; clone_size: -; v_call: TRBV7-2; d_call: -; j_call: TRBJ2-3
cdr3_nt: TGTGCCAGCAGTTTTCGGCTAGCGAACACCGGGGAGCTGTTTTTT; cdr3_aa: CASSFRLANTGELFF; clone_size: -; v_call: TRBV27; d_call: -; j_call: TRBJ2-2
cdr3_nt: TGTGCCAGCAGCTTACAGGGGGCGGATGAGCAGTTCTTC; cdr3_aa: CASSLQGADEQFF; clone_size: -; v_call: TRBV7-2; d_call: TRBD1; j_call: TRBJ2-1
cdr3_nt: TGTGCCAGCAGTTTACAGGGTATGGATTCACCCCTCCACTTT; cdr3_aa: CASSLQGMDSPLHF; clone_size: -; v_call: TRBV6-6; d_call: -; j_call: TRBJ1-6
cdr3_nt: TGTGCCACCAGCAGAGAGGCGACTAGCGGGAGTGGTAATGAGCAGTTCTTC; cdr3_aa: CATSREATSGSGNEQFF; clone_size: once; v_call: TRBV15; d_call: TRBD2; j_call: TRBJ2-1
cdr3_nt: TGTGCCAGCAGCCGCGGAGGGGATGGCTACACCTTC; cdr3_aa: CASSRGGDGYTF; clone_size: -; v_call: TRBV11-2; d_call: -; j_call: TRBJ1-2
cdr3_nt: TGTGCCAGCAGTTCCCCGAGCGGGAGAGTTACAGATACGCAGTATTTT; cdr3_aa: CASSSPSGRVTDTQYF; clone_size: -; v_call: TRBV27; d_call: TRBD2; j_call: TRBJ2-3
cdr3_nt: TGTGCCAGCAGCGTAGGTCCTCGAGGGGACTTCACAGATACGCAGTATTTT; cdr3_aa: CASSVGPRGDFTDTQYF; clone_size: -; v_call: TRBV9; d_call: -; j_call: TRBJ2-3
cdr3_nt: TGCGCCAGCAGCCCTATCGGCTTAGGGGGGGCCGCTGAAGCTTTCTTT; cdr3_aa: CASSPIGLGGAAEAFF; clone_size: few; v_call: TRBV5-1; d_call: -; j_call: TRBJ1-1
cdr3_nt: TGTGCCAGCAGTCACGGACTTCAGATAGCCAGGTCCTACGAGCAGTACTTC; cdr3_aa: CASSHGLQIARSYEQYF; clone_size: -; v_call: TRBV6-2/TRBV6-3; d_call: -; j_call: TRBJ2-7
cdr3_nt: TGTGCCAGCAGCTTAGCAAGCAGGGGGCACTACGAGCAGTACTTC; cdr3_aa: CASSLASRGHYEQYF; clone_size: -; v_call: TRBV7-2; d_call: TRBD1; j_call: TRBJ2-7
cdr3_nt: TGTGCCAGCAGGCGGCAAACGAACACCGGGGAGCTGTTTTTT; cdr3_aa: CASRRQTNTGELFF; clone_size: -; v_call: TRBV6-5; d_call: -; j_call: TRBJ2-2
cdr3_nt: TGTGCCAGCAGCATCCTAGCGGGGGACACAGATACGCAGTATTTT; cdr3_aa: CASSILAGDTDTQYF; clone_size: -; v_call: TRBV7-3; d_call: TRBD2; j_call: TRBJ2-3
cdr3_nt: TGTGCCAGCAGCTCCCTGACTAGCGGGACGAATGAGCAGTTCTTC; cdr3_aa: CASSSLTSGTNEQFF; clone_size: -; v_call: TRBV7-7; d_call: TRBD2; j_call: TRBJ2-1
cdr3_nt: TGTGCCAGCAGCCAAGCAGGGAGCAATCAGCCCCAGCATTTT; cdr3_aa: CASSQAGSNQPQHF; clone_size: -; v_call: TRBV3-1/TRBV3-2; d_call: -; j_call: TRBJ1-5
cdr3_nt: TGTGCCAGCAGTGAAGGCCGACTAGCGGGGGCCTACAATGAGCAGTTCTTC; cdr3_aa: CASSEGRLAGAYNEQFF; clone_size: many; v_call: TRBV2; d_call: TRBD2; j_call: TRBJ2-1
cdr3_nt: TGTGCCAGCAGTTACGGGGGGGAGGGGGCAGATACGCAGTATTTT; cdr3_aa: CASSYGGEGADTQYF; clone_size: -; v_call: TRBV6-5; d_call: -; j_call: TRBJ2-3
cdr3_nt: TGCAGTGCTAGTCCCCCGGGGTTGTCTAGCGGGAGCTACGAGCAGTACTTC; cdr3_aa: CSASPPGLSSGSYEQYF; clone_size: -; v_call: TRBV20-1; d_call: TRBD2; j_call: TRBJ2-7
cdr3_nt: TGTGCCAGCAGTCTCCGACAGGGGATCCCCTATAATGAGCAGTTCTTC; cdr3_aa: CASSLRQGIPYNEQFF; clone_size: -; v_call: TRBV28; d_call: TRBD1; j_call: TRBJ2-1
cdr3_nt: TGCGCCAGCAGCCCGGGACAGGGGGCGTATGGCTACACCTTC; cdr3_aa: CASSPGQGAYGYTF; clone_size: -; v_call: TRBV5-1; d_call: TRBD1; j_call: TRBJ1-2
cdr3_nt: TGTGCCAGCAGTCAACCGCTCGCAGGGGTGAACACTGAAGCTTTCTTT; cdr3_aa: CASSQPLAGVNTEAFF; clone_size: -; v_call: TRBV28; d_call: -; j_call: TRBJ1-1
cdr3_nt: TGTGCCAGCAGCCAAGATGGGTCAGGTAGAACCGGGGAGCTGTTTTTT; cdr3_aa: CASSQDGSGRTGELFF; clone_size: -; v_call: TRBV14; d_call: -; j_call: TRBJ2-2
cdr3_nt: TGTGCCAGCAGTTACTCAAGACTAGTTAGCACAGATACGCAGTATTTT; cdr3_aa: CASSYSRLVSTDTQYF; clone_size: -; v_call: TRBV6-2/TRBV6-3; d_call: -; j_call: TRBJ2-3